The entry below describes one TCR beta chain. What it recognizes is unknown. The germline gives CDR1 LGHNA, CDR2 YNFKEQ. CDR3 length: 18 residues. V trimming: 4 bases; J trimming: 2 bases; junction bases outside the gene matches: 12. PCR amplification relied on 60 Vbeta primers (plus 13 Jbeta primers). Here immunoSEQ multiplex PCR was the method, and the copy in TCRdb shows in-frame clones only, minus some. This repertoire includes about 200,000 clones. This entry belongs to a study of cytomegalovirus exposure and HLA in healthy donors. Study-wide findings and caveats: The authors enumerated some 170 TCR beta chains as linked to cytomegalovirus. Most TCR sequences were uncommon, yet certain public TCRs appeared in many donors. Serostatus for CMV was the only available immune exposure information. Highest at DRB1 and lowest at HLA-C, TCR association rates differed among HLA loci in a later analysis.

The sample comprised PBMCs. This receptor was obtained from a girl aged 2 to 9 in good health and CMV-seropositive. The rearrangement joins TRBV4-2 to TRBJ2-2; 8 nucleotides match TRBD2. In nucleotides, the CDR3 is TGTGCCAGCAGCCCTCGGGTAGCGGGAACGGGAAACACCGGGGAGCTGTTTTTT. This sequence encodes CASSPRVAGTGNTGELFF.